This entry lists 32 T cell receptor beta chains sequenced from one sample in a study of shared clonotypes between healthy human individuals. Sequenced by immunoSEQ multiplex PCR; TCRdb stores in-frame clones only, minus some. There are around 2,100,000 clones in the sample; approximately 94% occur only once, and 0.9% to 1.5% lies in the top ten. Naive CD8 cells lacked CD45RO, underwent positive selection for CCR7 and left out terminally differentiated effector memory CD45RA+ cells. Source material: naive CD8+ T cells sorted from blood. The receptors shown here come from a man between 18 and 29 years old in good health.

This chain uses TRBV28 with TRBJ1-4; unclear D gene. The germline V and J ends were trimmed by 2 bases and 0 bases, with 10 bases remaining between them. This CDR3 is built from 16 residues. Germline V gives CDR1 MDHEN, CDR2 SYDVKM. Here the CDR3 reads CASSLGTVATNEKLFF. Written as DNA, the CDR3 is TGTGCCAGCAGTTTAGGCACCGTTGCAACTAATGAAAAACTGTTTTTT.

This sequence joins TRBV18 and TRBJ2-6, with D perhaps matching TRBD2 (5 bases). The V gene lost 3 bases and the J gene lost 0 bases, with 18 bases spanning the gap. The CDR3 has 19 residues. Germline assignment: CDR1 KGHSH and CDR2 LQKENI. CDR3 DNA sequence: TGTGCCAGCTCACCCAGCGGCTGGCGATTTACCTCTGGGGCCAACGTCCTGACTTTC. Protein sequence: CASSPSGWRFTSGANVLTF.

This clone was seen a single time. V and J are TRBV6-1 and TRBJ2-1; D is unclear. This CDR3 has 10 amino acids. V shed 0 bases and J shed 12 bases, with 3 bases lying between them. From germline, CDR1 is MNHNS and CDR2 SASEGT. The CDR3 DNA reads TGTGCCAGCAGTGAAGCGCTGCAGTTCTTC. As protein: CASSEALQFF.

DNA for the CDR3: TGTGCCAGCACAGGGGACTCGAACACCGGGGAGCTGTTTTTT. Translated: CASTGDSNTGELFF. This chain uses TRBV9 with TRBJ2-2; D might be TRBD1 or TRBD2, each matching 6 bases. V was trimmed by 6 bases and J by 0 bases, leaving 9 bases between them. Germline CDR1 and CDR2: SGDLS and YYNGEE. The CDR3 runs to 14 residues.

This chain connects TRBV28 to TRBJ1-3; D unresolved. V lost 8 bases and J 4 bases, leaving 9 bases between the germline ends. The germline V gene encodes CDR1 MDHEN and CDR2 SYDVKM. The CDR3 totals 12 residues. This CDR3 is CASARWGNTIYF. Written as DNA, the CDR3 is TGTGCCAGCGCCCGCTGGGGAAACACCATATATTTT. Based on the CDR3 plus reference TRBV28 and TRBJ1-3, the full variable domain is DVKVTQSSRYLVKRTGEKVFLECVQDMDHENMFWYRQDPGLGLRLIYFSYDVKMKEKGDIPEGYSVSREKKERFSLILESASTNQTSMYLCASARWGNTIYFGEGSWLTVV.

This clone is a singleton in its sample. CDR3 bases: TGCGCCAGCAGCTTCGGGACAGGGTGGATAGAGACCCAGTACTTC. Translating it yields CASSFGTGWIETQYF. The chain links TRBV5-1 to TRBJ2-5; 9 positions match TRBD1. This CDR3 is 15 amino acids long. V was clipped by 2 bases and J by 4 bases; unmatched bases: 6. Germline CDR1 is SGHRS and CDR2 is YFSETQ.

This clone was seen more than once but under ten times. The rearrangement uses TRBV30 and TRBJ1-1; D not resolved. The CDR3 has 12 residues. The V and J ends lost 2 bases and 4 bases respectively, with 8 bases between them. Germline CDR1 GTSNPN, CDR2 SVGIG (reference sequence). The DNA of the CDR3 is TGTGCCTGGAGTCCGGAAATCACTGAAGCTTTCTTT. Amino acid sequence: CAWSPEITEAFF.

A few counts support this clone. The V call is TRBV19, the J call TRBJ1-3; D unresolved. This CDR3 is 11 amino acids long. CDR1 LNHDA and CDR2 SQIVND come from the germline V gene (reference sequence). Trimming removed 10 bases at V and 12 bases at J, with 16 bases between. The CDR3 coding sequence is TGTGCCACAGGCGAGGGATTCGGCATATATTTT. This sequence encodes CATGEGFGIYF.

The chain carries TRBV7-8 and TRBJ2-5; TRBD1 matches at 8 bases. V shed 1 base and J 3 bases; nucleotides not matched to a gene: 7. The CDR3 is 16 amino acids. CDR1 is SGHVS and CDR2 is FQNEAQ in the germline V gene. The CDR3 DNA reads TGTGCCAGCAGCTTAGTACTCCTGGGACAGGAAGAGACCCAGTACTTC. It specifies CASSLVLLGQEETQYF.

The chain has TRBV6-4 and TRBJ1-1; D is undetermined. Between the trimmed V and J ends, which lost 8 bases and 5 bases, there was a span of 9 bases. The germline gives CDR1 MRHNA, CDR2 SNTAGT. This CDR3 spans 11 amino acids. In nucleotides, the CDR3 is TGTGCCAGCGGGCGCGGGACTGAAGCTTTCTTT. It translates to CASGRGTEAFF.

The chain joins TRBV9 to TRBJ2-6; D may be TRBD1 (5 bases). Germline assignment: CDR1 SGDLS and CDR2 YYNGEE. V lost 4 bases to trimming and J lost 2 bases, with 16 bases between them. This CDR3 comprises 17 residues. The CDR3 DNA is TGTGCCAGCAGCTCCCCCAGGGTGCCTGCTGGGGCCAACGTCCTGACTTTC. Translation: CASSSPRVPAGANVLTF.

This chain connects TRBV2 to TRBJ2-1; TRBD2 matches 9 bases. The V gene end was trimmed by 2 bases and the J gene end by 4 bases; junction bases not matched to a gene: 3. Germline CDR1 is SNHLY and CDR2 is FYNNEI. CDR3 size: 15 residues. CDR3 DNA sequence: TGTGCCAGCAGTGAAAGCCTAGCGGGGTACAATGAGCAGTTCTTC. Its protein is CASSESLAGYNEQFF.

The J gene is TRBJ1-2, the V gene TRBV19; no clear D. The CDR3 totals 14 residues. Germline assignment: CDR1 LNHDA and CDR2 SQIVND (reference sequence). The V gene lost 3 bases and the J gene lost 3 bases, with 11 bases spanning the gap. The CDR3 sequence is CASSIGEGDYGYTF. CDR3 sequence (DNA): TGTGCCAGTAGTATTGGGGAAGGAGACTATGGCTACACCTTC.

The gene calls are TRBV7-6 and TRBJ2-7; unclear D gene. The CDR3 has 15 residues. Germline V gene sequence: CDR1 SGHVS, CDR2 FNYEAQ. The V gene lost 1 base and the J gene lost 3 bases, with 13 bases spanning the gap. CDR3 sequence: CASSLGAGGNYEQYF. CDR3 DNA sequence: TGTGCCAGCAGCTTAGGGGCTGGCGGAAACTACGAGCAGTACTTC.

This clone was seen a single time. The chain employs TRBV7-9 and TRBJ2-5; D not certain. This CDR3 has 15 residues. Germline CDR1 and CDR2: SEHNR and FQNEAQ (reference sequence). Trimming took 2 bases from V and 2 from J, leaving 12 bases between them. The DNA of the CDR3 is TGTGCCAGCAGCTTAAGCACAACCCTACAAGAGACCCAGTACTTC. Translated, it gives CASSLSTTLQETQYF.

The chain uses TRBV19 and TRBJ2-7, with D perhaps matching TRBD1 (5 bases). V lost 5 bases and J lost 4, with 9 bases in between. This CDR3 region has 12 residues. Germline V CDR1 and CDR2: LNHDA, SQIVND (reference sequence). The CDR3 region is CASSVTGYEQYF. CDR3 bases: TGTGCCAGTAGTGTCACAGGATACGAGCAGTACTTC.

CDR3 nucleotides: TGTGCCAGCAGCTTAGCGTTCTCCCTAGCGGGAGTGGTAGAGACCCAGTACTTC. Encoded protein: CASSLAFSLAGVVETQYF. The chain has TRBV7-9 and TRBJ2-5, with 10 bases aligning to TRBD2. J was trimmed by 4 bases and V by 0 bases; bases with no gene match: 11. Germline V lookup: CDR1 SEHNR, CDR2 FQNEAQ (reference sequence). The CDR3 loop spans 18 amino acids.

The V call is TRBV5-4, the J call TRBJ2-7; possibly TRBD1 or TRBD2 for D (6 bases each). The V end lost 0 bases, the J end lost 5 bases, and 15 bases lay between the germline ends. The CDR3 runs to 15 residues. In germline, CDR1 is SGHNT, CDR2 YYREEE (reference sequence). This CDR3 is CASSLDGGLVHEQYF. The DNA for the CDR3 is TGTGCCAGCAGCTTGGATGGGGGGCTCGTTCACGAGCAGTACTTC.

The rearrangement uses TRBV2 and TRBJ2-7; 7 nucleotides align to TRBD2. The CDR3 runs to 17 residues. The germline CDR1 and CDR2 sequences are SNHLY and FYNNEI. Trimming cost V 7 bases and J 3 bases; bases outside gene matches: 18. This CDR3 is CASTPGEGGARFYEQYF. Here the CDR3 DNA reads TGTGCCAGCACCCCGGGGGAGGGTGGCGCGCGGTTCTACGAGCAGTACTTC.

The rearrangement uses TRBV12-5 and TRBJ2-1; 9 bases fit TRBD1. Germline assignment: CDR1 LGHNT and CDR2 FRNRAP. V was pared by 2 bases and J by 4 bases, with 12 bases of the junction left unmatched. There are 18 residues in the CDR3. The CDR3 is CASGLHQQGAWGYNEQFF. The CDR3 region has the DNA TGTGCTAGTGGTTTGCACCAACAGGGGGCATGGGGGTACAATGAGCAGTTCTTC.

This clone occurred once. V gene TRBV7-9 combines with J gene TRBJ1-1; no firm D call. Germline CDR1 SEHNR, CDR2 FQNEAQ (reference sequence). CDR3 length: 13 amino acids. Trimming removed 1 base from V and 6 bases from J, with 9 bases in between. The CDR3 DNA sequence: TGTGCCAGCAGCTTAGAGGTCGGCCCTGAAGCTTTCTTT. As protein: CASSLEVGPEAFF.

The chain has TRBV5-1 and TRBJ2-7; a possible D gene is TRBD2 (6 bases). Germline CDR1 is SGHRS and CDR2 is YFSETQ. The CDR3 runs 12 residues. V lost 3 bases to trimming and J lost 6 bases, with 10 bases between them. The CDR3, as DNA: TGCGCCAGCAGCTGGGACTCATCCGAGCAGTACTTC. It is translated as CASSWDSSEQYF.

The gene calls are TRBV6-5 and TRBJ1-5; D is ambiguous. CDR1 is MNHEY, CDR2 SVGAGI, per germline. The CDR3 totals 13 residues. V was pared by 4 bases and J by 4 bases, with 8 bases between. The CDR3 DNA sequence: TGTGCCAGCAGTTTTGGGCTAAATCAGCCCCAGCATTTT. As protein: CASSFGLNQPQHF.

The DNA of the CDR3 is TGTGCCAGCAGCTTGGGTCCAGAAGTATCAGATACGCAGTATTTT. Its translation: CASSLGPEVSDTQYF. The gene calls are TRBV5-6 and TRBJ2-3, with D hard to call. In germline, CDR1 is SGHDT, CDR2 YYEEEE. CDR3 length: 15 residues. Trimming cost V 0 bases and J 4 bases, with 12 bases left between them.

The DNA for the CDR3 is TGTGCCAGCAGTTACTCGCCACTAGCGGGAGTTTACGAGCAGTACTTC. It is translated as CASSYSPLAGVYEQYF. The chain links TRBV6-5 to TRBJ2-7; TRBD2 matches 11 bases. The CDR3 has 16 amino acids. Germline lookup yields CDR1 MNHEY and CDR2 SVGAGI. The V segment lost 0 bases and the J segment 4 bases; nucleotides outside the gene matches: 5.

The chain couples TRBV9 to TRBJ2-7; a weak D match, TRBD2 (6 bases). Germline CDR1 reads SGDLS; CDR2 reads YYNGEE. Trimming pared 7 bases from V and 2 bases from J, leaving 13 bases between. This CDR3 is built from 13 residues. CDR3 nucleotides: TGTGCCAGCGGAGGGGTGGGGGCCTACGAGCAGTACTTC. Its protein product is CASGGVGAYEQYF.

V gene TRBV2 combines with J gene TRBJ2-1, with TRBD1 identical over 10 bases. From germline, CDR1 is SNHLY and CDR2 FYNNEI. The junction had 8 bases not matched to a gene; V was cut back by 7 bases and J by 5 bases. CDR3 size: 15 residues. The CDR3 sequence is CASTEDRGHNNEQFF. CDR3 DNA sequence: TGTGCCAGCACCGAAGACAGGGGGCATAACAATGAGCAGTTCTTC.

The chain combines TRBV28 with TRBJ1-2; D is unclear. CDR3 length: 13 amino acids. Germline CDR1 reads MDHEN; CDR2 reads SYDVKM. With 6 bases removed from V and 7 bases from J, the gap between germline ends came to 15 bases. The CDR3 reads CASSVVMSLGYTF. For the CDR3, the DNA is TGTGCCAGCAGCGTCGTCATGTCGCTTGGCTACACCTTC.

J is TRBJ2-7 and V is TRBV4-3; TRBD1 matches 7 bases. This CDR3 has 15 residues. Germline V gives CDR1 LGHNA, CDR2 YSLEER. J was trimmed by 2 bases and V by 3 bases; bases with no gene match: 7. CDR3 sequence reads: CASSQNRGGTYEQYF. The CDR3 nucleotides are TGCGCCAGCAGCCAGAACAGGGGTGGGACCTACGAGCAGTACTTC.

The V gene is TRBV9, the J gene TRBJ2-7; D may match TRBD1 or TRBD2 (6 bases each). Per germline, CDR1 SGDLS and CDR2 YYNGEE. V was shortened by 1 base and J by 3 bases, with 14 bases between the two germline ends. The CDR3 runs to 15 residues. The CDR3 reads CASSVSGGGYYEQYF. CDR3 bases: TGTGCCAGCAGCGTATCAGGAGGGGGGTACTACGAGCAGTACTTC. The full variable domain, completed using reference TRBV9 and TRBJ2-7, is DSGVTQTPKHLITATGQRVTLRCSPRSGDLSVYWYQQSLDQGLQFLIQYYNGEERAKGNILERFSAQQFPDLHSELNLSSLELGDSALYFCASSVSGGGYYEQYFGPGTRLTVT.

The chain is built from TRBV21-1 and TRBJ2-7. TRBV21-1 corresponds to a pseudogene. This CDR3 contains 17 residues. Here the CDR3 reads CASSEKGRNIEAHEQYF. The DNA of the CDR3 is TGTGCCAGCAGCGAAAAAGGTCGGAACATAGAAGCCCACGAGCAGTACTTC.

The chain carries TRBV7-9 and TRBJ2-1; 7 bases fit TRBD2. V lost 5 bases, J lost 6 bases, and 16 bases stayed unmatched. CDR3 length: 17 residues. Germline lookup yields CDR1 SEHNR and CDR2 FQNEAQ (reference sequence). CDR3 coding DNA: TGTGCCAGCAGCCAAGTGGGGGGAGGGCCTTTTAGCAATGAGCAGTTCTTC. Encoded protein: CASSQVGGGPFSNEQFF.